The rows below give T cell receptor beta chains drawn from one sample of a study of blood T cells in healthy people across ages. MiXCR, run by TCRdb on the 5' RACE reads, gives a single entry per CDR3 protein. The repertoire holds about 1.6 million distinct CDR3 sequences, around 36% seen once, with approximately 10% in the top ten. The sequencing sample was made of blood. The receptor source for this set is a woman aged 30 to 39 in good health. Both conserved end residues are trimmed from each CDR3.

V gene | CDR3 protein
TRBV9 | ASSGAGGPLNEQF
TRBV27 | ASGNNEQF
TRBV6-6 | ASSYGRGVYGYGYT
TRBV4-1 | ASSRGTSGGAPHEQF
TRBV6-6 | ASSTSGTGTIGEQF
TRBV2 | ASTTGDHRVPTQY
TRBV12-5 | ASGLWPTETQY
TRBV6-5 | ASMWGIQNIQY
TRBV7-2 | VSSPGSGWDEQF
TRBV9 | ASSPTTGDGDTEAF
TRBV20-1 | SASPYRGTDTQY
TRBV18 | ASSLYLGTNEKLF
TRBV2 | ASRWETSFTDTQY
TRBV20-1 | SGSGGLPTDTQY
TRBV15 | ATSREYGQPDYGYT
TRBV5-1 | ASSWGEGNNSPLH
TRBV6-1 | ASRGGAYQETQY
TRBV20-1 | SARVVEAGGKTGELF
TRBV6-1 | ASSPGIAGETQY
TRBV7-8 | ASGLEAGFTDTQY
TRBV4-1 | ASSHAGTSYEQY
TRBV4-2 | ASSLQPGGYT
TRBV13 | ASRIRDRSYEQY
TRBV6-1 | ASSPDPGPYEQY
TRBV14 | ASGGLATYEQY
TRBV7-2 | ASSLGQGPRRSYEQY
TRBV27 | ASTLRDSYNSPLH
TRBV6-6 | ASTPQTGYGYT
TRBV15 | ATSRGGDQETQY
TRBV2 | ASRHGTGEPYEQY
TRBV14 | ASSPAGTGFYEQY
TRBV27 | ASSLSPGSGVNEQF
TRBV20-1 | SVYGGANSADTLY
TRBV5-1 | ASSLGLHEETQY
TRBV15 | ATSMGGGGRLGTYNEQF
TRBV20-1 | SASNPLWEGASNQPQH
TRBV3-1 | ASSQDDSSYYEQY
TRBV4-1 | ASSQVGLGGTEAF
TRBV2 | ASSEDGGYNGYT
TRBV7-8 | ASSFPRGHYNEQF